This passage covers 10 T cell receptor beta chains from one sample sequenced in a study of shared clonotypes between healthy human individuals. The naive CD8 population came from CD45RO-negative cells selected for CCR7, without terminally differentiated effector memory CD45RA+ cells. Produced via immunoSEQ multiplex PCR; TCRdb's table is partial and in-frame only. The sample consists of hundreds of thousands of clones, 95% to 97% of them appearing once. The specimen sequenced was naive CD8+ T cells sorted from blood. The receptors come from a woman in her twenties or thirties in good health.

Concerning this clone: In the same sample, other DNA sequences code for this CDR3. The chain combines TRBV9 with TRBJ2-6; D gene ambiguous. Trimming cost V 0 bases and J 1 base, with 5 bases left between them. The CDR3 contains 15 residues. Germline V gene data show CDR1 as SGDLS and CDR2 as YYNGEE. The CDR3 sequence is CASSVDSSGANVLTF. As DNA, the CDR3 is TGTGCCAGCAGCGTAGATAGTTCTGGGGCCAACGTCCTGACTTTC.

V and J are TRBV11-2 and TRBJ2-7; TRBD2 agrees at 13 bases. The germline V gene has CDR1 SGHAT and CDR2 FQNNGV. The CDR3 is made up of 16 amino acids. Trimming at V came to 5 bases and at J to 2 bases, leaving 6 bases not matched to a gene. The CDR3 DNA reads TGTGCCAGCAGCCGGACTAGCGGGAGAAGGACCTACGAGCAGTACTTC. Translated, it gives CASSRTSGRRTYEQYF.

The CDR3, as DNA: TGTGCCAGCAGTTACTCCCAGGGACCCCTTTACAATGAGCAGTTCTTC. This sequence encodes CASSYSQGPLYNEQFF. This chain uses TRBV6-6 with TRBJ2-1; D may be TRBD1 or TRBD2 (5 bases each). The CDR3 sequence is 16 residues long. CDR1 is MNHNY, CDR2 SVGAGI, per germline (reference sequence). The V and J ends lost 0 bases and 4 bases respectively, with 13 bases between them.

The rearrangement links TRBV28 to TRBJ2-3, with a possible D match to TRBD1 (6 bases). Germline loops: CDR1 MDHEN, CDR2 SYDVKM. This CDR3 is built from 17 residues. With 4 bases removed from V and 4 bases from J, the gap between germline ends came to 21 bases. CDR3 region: CASSWGRAPGRADTQYF. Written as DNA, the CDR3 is TGTGCCAGCAGTTGGGGGCGGGCCCCGGGACGGGCAGATACGCAGTATTTT.

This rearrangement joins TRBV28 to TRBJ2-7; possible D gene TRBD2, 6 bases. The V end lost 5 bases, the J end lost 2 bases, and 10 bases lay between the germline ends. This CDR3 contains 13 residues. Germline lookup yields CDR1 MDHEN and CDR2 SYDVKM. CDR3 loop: CASSPSGAYEQYF. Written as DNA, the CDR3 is TGTGCCAGCAGTCCTTCGGGGGCCTACGAGCAGTACTTC.

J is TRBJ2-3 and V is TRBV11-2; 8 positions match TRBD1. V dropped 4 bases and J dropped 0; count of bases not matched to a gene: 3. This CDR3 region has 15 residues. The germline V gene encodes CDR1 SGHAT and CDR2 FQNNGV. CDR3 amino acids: CASSSGQVSTDTQYF. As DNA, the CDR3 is TGTGCCAGCAGCTCGGGACAGGTTAGCACAGATACGCAGTATTTT.

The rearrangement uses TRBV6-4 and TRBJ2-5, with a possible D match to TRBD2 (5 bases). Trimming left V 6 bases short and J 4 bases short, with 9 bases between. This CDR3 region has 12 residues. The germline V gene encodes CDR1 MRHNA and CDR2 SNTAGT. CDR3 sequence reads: CASSPGGETQYF. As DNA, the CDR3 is TGTGCCAGCAGCCCCGGAGGAGAGACCCAGTACTTC.

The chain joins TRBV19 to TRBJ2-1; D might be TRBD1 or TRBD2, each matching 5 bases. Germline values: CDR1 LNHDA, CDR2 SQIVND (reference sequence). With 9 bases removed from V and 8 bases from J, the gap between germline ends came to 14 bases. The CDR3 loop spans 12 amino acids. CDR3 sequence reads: CASEGIGDEQFF. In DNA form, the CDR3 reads TGTGCCAGCGAGGGGATTGGGGATGAGCAGTTCTTC.

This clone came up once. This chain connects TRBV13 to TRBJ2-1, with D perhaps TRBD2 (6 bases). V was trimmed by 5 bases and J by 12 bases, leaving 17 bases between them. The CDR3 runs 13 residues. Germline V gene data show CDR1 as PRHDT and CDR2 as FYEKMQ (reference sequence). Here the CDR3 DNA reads TGTGCCAGCAGCGCCCAACCGATCGGGGGGCAGTTCTTC. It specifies CASSAQPIGGQFF.

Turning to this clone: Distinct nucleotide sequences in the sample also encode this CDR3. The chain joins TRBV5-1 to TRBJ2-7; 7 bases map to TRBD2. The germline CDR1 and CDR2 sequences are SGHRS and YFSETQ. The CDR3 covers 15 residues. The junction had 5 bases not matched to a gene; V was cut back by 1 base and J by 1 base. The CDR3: CASSLRSSGSYEQYF. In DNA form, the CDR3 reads TGCGCCAGCAGCTTGAGGTCTAGCGGATCCTACGAGCAGTACTTC.